The T cell receptor (beta chain) under discussion was sequenced for a study of monozygotic twins with inflammatory bowel disease. Looked up from germline, CDR1 is SGHTA and CDR2 is FQGNSA. The CDR3 is 12 residues long. Starting material for each TCR library was around 3.5 ug of total RNA. TCRdb re-called the 5' RACE reads, yielding one record per CDR3 amino acid sequence without DNA. The sample totals about 420,000 distinct CDR3 sequences. With no T cell sorting beforehand, total RNA was isolated from whole blood. The V gene is TRBV7-2, the J gene TRBJ1-2. The sequenced material came from blood. This TCR was sampled from a human donor with ulcerative colitis or Crohn's disease, or a healthy co-twin of an affected twin (not recorded which). The CDR3 loop is CASSLEVRGYTF. Filled out from reference TRBV7-2 and TRBJ1-2, the complete variable domain reads GAGVSQSPSNKVTEKGKDVELRCDPISGHTALYWYRQSLGQGLEFLIYFQGNSAPDKSGLPSDRFSAERTGGSVSTLTIQRTQQEDSAVYLCASSLEVRGYTFGSGTRLTVV.